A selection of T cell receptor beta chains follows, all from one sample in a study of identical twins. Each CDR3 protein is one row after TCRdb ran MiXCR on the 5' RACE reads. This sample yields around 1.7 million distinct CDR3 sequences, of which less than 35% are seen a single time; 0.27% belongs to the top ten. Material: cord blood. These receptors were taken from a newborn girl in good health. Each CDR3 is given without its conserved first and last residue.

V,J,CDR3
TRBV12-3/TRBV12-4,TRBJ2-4,ASSLTQVAKNIQY
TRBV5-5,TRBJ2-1,ASSFPRAEQF
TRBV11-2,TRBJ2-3,ASSPPWAGYNTDTQY
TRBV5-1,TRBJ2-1,ASSLAAGALSYNEQF
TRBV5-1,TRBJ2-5,ASSSRLAGGPGEQY
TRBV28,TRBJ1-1,ASSFAGGAAKNTEAF
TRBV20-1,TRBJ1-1,SAGDSNTEAF
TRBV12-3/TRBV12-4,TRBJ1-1,ASSPPRGWNTEAF
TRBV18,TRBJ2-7,ASSPQGIDEQY
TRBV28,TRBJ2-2,ASYPQGAGSTGELF
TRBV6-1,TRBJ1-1,ASTWTGPNTEAF
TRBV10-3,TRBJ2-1,AIKGGRSSYNEQF
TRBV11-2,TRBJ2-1,ASSRTGFSSGSNEQF
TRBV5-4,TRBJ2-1,ASSRLARDEQF
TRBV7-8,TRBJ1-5,ASSSGRLGTGASNQPQH
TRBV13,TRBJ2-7,ASSSTGGTYEQY
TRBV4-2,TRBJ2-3,ASSQGLAGVPDTQY
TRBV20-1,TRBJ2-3,SASDSLTDTQY
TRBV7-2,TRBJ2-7,ASSSSRGGFPYEQY
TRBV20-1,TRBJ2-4,SADRGQNIQY
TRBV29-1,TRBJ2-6,STSSYTFGSGTNVLT
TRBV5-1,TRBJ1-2,ASSSNRDRGGSNYGYT
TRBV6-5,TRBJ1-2,ASSYSRDRANYGYT
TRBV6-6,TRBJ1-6,ASSRGVNSPLH
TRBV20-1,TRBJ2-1,SARATSGNGNEQF
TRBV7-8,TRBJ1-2,ASSLARVTGGSNYGYT
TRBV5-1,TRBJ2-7,ASSLQSGTSAYEQY
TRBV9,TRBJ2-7,ASSVGGTGYEQY
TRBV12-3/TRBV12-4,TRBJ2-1,ASSPIGGSSRDEQF
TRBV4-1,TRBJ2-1,ASSQEGLAGGPVPYNEQF
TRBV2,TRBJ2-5,ASTGQYQETQY
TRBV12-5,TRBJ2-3,ASGLLGADTQY
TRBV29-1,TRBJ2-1,SVPGISSYNEQF
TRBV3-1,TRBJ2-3,ASSQMTGGTDTQY
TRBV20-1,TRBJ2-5,SARSRTGQETQY
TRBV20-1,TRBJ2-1,SARIRQGAYNEQF
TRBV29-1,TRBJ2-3,SVADRRRTDTQY
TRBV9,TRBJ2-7,ASSVRHGYEQY
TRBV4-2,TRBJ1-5,ASSQERGYQPQH
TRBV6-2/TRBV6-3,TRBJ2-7,ASSPGIAGGSYEQY
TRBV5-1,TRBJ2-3,ASSSDPSALADTQY
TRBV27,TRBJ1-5,ASGTQTGNNQPQH
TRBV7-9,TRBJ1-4,ASSAPTGDPNEKLF
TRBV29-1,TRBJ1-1,SVKGPVLNTEAF